The 24 T cell receptor beta chains listed next were all sequenced from one sample in a study of T cell responses to AZD1222 COVID-19 vaccine. The method was immunoSEQ multiplex PCR; TCRdb's version includes in-frame clones alone and lacks a portion of them. Found here are around 160,000 clones, approximately 90% of them singletons; the top ten hold about 5%. This specimen consisted of peripheral blood, obtained on day 0 of AZD1222 vaccination. Receptor source: an adult in good health.

This chain joins TRBV5-1 and TRBJ2-3; D not certain. Germline values: CDR1 SGHRS, CDR2 YFSETQ. This CDR3 spans 15 amino acids. Trimming took 5 bases from V and 1 from J, leaving 14 bases between them. For the CDR3, the DNA is TGCGCCAGCAGACCTACCCAGGCAGGCACAGATACGCAGTATTTT. It yields the protein CASRPTQAGTDTQYF.

This chain joins TRBV29-1 and TRBJ1-1; D ambiguous. The germline CDR1 and CDR2 sequences are SQVTM and ANQGSEA. The germline V and J ends were trimmed by 6 bases and 5 bases, with 13 bases remaining between them. This CDR3 contains 12 residues. As DNA, the CDR3 is TGCAGCGTGGCTCCGATGGGGACTGAAGCTTTCTTT. It specifies CSVAPMGTEAFF.

CDR3 loop: CASSYGRTRRNSPLHF. CDR3 sequence (DNA): TGTGCCAGCAGTTATGGTAGGACACGGCGGAATTCACCCCTCCACTTT. The V gene is TRBV6-5, the J gene TRBJ1-6, with a possible D match to TRBD1 (5 bases). V was clipped by 3 bases and J by 7 bases, with 16 bases between them. The CDR3 consists of 16 residues. The germline gives CDR1 MNHEY, CDR2 SVGAGI.

The chain uses TRBV7-8 and TRBJ1-4; D possibly corresponds to TRBD1 (5 bases). Deletions cut 5 bases from V and 2 bases from J, with 9 bases between. Germline loops: CDR1 SGHVS, CDR2 FQNEAQ. This CDR3 is 14 amino acids long. In DNA, the CDR3 is TGTGCCAGCAGCCCAGGGAGGACTAATGAAAAACTGTTTTTT. The encoded protein is CASSPGRTNEKLFF.

This rearrangement joins TRBV28 to TRBJ1-1; the D is unclear. The ends were cut back, 3 bases at V and 0 bases at J, with 8 bases in the middle. Per germline, CDR1 MDHEN and CDR2 SYDVKM. The CDR3 has 14 amino acids. CDR3 DNA: TGTGCCAGCAGTTTGAGTCGTATGAACACTGAAGCTTTCTTT. Translated: CASSLSRMNTEAFF.

V gene TRBV12-3 or TRBV12-4 combines with J gene TRBJ1-1; D uncertain. The CDR3 is 12 residues long. Deletions cut 2 bases from V and 10 bases from J, with 11 bases between. Here the CDR3 reads CASSLRTGGAFF. DNA of the CDR3: TGTGCCAGCAGTTTACGGACCGGCGGAGCTTTCTTT.

This chain connects TRBV9 to TRBJ1-3, with a possible D match to TRBD1 (5 bases). V was pared by 0 bases and J by 5 bases, with 9 bases between. CDR3 length: 14 residues. CDR1 and CDR2 from the germline V gene are SGDLS and YYNGEE. In DNA, the CDR3 is TGTGCCAGCAGCGTAGCTGGGGGGAGAAACACCATATATTTT. It translates to CASSVAGGRNTIYF.

V usage is TRBV4-3 and J usage is TRBJ1-2; unclear D gene. The V end was cut by 1 base, the J end by 5 bases, with 14 bases between. Germline V gene lookup returns CDR1 LGHNA and CDR2 YSLEER. The CDR3 contains 15 residues. This CDR3 is CASSQVVEKPYGYTF. CDR3 DNA sequence: TGCGCCAGCAGCCAAGTTGTCGAAAAGCCGTATGGCTACACCTTC.

This sequence joins TRBV30 and TRBJ1-5; D ambiguous. Germline V gene data show CDR1 as GTSNPN and CDR2 as SVGIG (reference sequence). Trimming pared 2 bases from V and 4 bases from J, leaving 12 bases between. This CDR3 comprises 14 residues. The DNA of the CDR3 is TGTGCCTGGAGTATGACCCTTCGGAATCAGCCCCAGCATTTT. Translating it yields CAWSMTLRNQPQHF. The entire variable domain, with the rest obtained from reference TRBV30 and TRBJ1-5, is as follows: SQTIHQWPATLVQPVGSPLSLECTVEGTSNPNLYWYRQAAGRGLQLLFYSVGIGQISSEVPQNLSASRPQDRQFILSSKKLLLSDSGFYLCAWSMTLRNQPQHFGDGTRLSIL.

The J gene is TRBJ2-1, the V gene TRBV7-2; D ambiguous. CDR3 size: 15 residues. Germline V gives CDR1 SGHTA, CDR2 FQGNSA. The V end lost 0 bases, the J end lost 9 bases, and 15 bases lay between the germline ends. The CDR3 DNA is TGTGCCAGCAGCTTAGCGTCATCCGGGTTTGGTGAGCAGTTCTTC. It is translated as CASSLASSGFGEQFF.

The chain couples TRBV11-2 to TRBJ1-1; TRBD1 aligns across 9 bases. Germline values: CDR1 SGHAT, CDR2 FQNNGV. The V gene end was trimmed by 0 bases and the J gene end by 4 bases; junction bases not matched to a gene: 3. This CDR3 spans 15 amino acids. CDR3 nucleotide sequence: TGTGCCAGCAGCTTAGAGACAGGGGGGGCCACTGAAGCTTTCTTT. Protein: CASSLETGGATEAFF.

The chain uses TRBV7-2 and TRBJ1-2; 7 bases align to TRBD1. Germline assignment: CDR1 SGHTA and CDR2 FQGNSA. Trimming removed 6 bases from V and 2 bases from J; junction bases left unmatched: 6. The length of the CDR3 is 14 residues. The CDR3 bases are TGTGCCAGCAGGCAACCGGGACAGAACTATGGCTACACCTTC. The encoded protein is CASRQPGQNYGYTF.

This chain connects TRBV6-1 to TRBJ2-7; perhaps TRBD2 as D (6 bases). Germline V gene sequence: CDR1 MNHNS, CDR2 SASEGT. The CDR3 is made up of 15 amino acids. V was pared by 3 bases and J by 0 bases, with 12 bases between. In DNA form, the CDR3 reads TGTGCCAGCAGTGAGCGGTACGGGAGCTCCTACGAGCAGTACTTC. Amino acids: CASSERYGSSYEQYF.

The rearrangement joins TRBV7-2 to TRBJ1-3; D gene ambiguous. Trimming stripped 3 bases from V and 0 bases from J, with 9 bases between. The V gene's germline CDR1 is SGHTA and CDR2 FQGNSA. The CDR3 covers 15 residues. CDR3: CASSFQQSSGNTIYF. CDR3 DNA sequence: TGTGCCAGCAGCTTCCAGCAGTCCTCTGGAAACACCATATATTTT.

The chain carries TRBV10-3 and TRBJ1-1; D is ambiguous. Germline V gives CDR1 ENHRY, CDR2 SYGVKD. Trimming pared 5 bases from V and 4 bases from J, leaving 5 bases between. This CDR3 has 11 amino acids. The CDR3 protein is CAISSRTEAFF. CDR3 DNA sequence: TGTGCCATCAGTTCGCGCACTGAAGCTTTCTTT.

The chain is built from TRBV28 and TRBJ1-2, with unresolved D. Germline CDR1 MDHEN, CDR2 SYDVKM. The V end was cut by 6 bases, the J end by 2 bases, with 16 bases between. This CDR3 spans 15 amino acids. CDR3 nucleotides: TGTGCCAGCAGCCCGGTACTCCGGGCGAACTATGGCTACACCTTC. It is translated as CASSPVLRANYGYTF.

This clone was observed a single time. The V and J genes are TRBV18 and TRBJ1-2, with D unclear. Trimming took 6 bases from V and 2 from J, leaving 10 bases between them. The CDR3 runs 13 residues. Germline-derived CDR1 and CDR2 are KGHSH and LQKENI. The DNA for the CDR3 is TGTGCCAGCTCCACTGACACAAACTATGGCTACACCTTC. Its protein is CASSTDTNYGYTF. The variable domain in full, completed from reference TRBV18 and TRBJ1-2, reads NAGVMQNPRHLVRRRGQEARLRCSPMKGHSHVYWYRQLPEEGLKFMVYLQKENIIDESGMPKERFSAEFPKEGPSILRIQQVVRGDSAAYFCASSTDTNYGYTFGSGTRLTVV.

The chain has TRBV5-5 and TRBJ1-2; unclear D gene. Between the trimmed V and J ends, which lost 0 bases and 5 bases, there was a span of 14 bases. Germline V CDR1 and CDR2: SGHKS, YYEKEE (reference sequence). The CDR3 covers 15 residues. In DNA, the CDR3 is TGTGCCAGCAGCTTGGCTCCACAGCTAGTTTATGGCTACACCTTC. Residues: CASSLAPQLVYGYTF.

This rearrangement joins TRBV2 to TRBJ2-1; D gene ambiguous. The germline V and J ends were trimmed by 4 bases and 6 bases, with 10 bases remaining between them. The CDR3 has 13 residues. Germline CDR1 reads SNHLY; CDR2 reads FYNNEI. The CDR3 coding sequence is TGTGCCAGCAGTGTTTCGGAGAGCAATGAGCAGTTCTTC. It translates to CASSVSESNEQFF. Using reference TRBV2 and TRBJ2-1 for the parts outside the CDR3, the full variable domain is EPEVTQTPSHQVTQMGQEVILRCVPISNHLYFYWYRQILGQKVEFLVSFYNNEISEKSEIFDDQFSVERPDGSNFTLKIRSTKLEDSAMYFCASSVSESNEQFFGPGTRLTVL.

The CDR3 DNA reads TGTGCCAGCAGCTCGAACGGATACTATGGCTACACCTTC. As protein: CASSSNGYYGYTF. This sequence joins TRBV7-2 and TRBJ1-2; D remains ambiguous. The CDR3 is 13 residues long. Germline V lookup: CDR1 SGHTA, CDR2 FQGNSA. V lost 4 bases and J 3 bases, leaving 9 bases between the germline ends.

V usage is TRBV9 and J usage is TRBJ2-2; D remains unclear. V was shortened by 0 bases and J by 6 bases, with 9 bases between the two germline ends. This CDR3 has 14 amino acids. The V gene's germline CDR1 is SGDLS and CDR2 YYNGEE. CDR3 loop: CASSVAESSGELFF. The CDR3 DNA follows: TGTGCCAGCAGCGTAGCCGAATCTTCCGGGGAGCTGTTTTTT.

This chain connects TRBV6-2 or TRBV6-3 to TRBJ1-1; TRBD1 aligns across 7 bases. From germline, CDR1 is MNHEY and CDR2 SVGEGT. V lost 4 bases to trimming and J lost 1 base; unmatched junction nucleotides: 3. CDR3 length: 14 residues. The CDR3 spells CASSWTGGNTEAFF. The CDR3 DNA reads as TGTGCCAGCAGTTGGACAGGCGGGAACACTGAAGCTTTCTTT.

The chain uses TRBV28 and TRBJ1-5; 7 bases map to TRBD1. Germline CDR1 is MDHEN and CDR2 is SYDVKM. V was clipped by 8 bases and J by 4 bases; unmatched bases: 11. This CDR3 is 15 amino acids long. Written as DNA, the CDR3 is TGTGCCAGCCGAATGGGGACAGCTCAAAATCAGCCCCAGCATTTT. It codes for CASRMGTAQNQPQHF.

The V and J genes are TRBV3-1 (or the pseudogene TRBV3-2) and TRBJ1-1, with D tentatively TRBD1 (6 bases). Germline V CDR1 and CDR2: LGHDT, YNNKEL (reference sequence). The CDR3 is 14 amino acids. V was shortened by 6 bases and J by 2 bases, with 13 bases between the two germline ends. This chain's CDR3 is CASRQGTANTEAFF. Written as DNA, the CDR3 is TGTGCCAGCAGACAGGGCACGGCTAACACTGAAGCTTTCTTT.